This paragraph reports one T cell receptor beta chain. Membership in each cohort depended on participant-reported clinical history. The data were obtained in a study of blood T cell repertoires in COVID-19. TCRdb's copy holds only in-frame clones and misses some; the assay was immunoSEQ multiplex PCR. The sample contains fewer than 200,000 clones, roughly 88% of which appear only once. This CDR3 has 14 amino acids. Germline values: CDR1 KGHSH, CDR2 LQKENI. V lost 6 bases and J lost 5; bases outside the gene matches: 9. This receptor was identified in a woman aged 18-35 years who had recovered from COVID-19. The rearrangement joins TRBV18 to TRBJ2-7; 8 positions match TRBD2. The sample taken for sequencing was PBMCs or T cells enriched from blood (not recorded which). The CDR3 loop is CASSIQMRGDEQYF. In DNA, the CDR3 is TGTGCCAGCTCCATTCAGATGCGGGGGGACGAGCAGTACTTC. The whole variable domain, remainder taken from reference TRBV18 and TRBJ2-7, is NAGVMQNPRHLVRRRGQEARLRCSPMKGHSHVYWYRQLPEEGLKFMVYLQKENIIDESGMPKERFSAEFPKEGPSILRIQQVVRGDSAAYFCASSIQMRGDEQYFGPGTRLTVT.